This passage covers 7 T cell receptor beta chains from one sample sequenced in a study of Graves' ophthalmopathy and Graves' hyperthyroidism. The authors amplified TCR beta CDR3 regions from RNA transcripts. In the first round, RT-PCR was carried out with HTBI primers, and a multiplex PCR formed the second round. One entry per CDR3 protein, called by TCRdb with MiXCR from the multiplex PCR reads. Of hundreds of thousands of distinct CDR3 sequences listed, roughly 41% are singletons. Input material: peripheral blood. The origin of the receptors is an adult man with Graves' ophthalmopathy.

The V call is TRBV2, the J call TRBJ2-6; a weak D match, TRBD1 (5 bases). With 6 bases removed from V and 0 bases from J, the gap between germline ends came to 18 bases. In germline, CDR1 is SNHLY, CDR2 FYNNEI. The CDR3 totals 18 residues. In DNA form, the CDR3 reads TGTGCCAGCAGGAGCCCTTACCTCAGGGTCTCTGGGGCCAACGTCCTGACTTTC. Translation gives CASRSPYLRVSGANVLTF.

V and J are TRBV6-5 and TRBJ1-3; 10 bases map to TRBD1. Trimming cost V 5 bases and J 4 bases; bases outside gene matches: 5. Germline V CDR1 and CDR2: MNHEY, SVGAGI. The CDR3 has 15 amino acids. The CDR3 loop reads CASSPDRGKGNTIYF. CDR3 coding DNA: TGTGCCAGCAGTCCGGACAGGGGGAAGGGAAACACCATATATTTT.

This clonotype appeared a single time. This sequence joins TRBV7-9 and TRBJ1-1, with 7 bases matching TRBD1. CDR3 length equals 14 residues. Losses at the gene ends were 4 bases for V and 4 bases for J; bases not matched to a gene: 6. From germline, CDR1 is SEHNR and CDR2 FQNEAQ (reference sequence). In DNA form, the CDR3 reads TGTGCCAGCAGCTCCAAAGACAGGGTCACTGAAGCTTTCTTT. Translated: CASSSKDRVTEAFF. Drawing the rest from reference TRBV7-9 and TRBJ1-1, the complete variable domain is DTGVSQNPRHKITKRGQNVTFRCDPISEHNRLYWYRQTLGQGPEFLTYFQNEAQLEKSRLLSDRFSAERPKGSFSTLEIQRTEQGDSAMYLCASSSKDRVTEAFFGQGTRLTVV.

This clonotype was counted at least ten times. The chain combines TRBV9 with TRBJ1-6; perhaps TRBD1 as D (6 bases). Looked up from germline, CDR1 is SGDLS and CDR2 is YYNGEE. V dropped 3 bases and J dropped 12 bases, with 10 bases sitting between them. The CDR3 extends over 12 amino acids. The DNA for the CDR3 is TGTGCCAGCAGCGGAGGACAGCTACCCCTCCACTTT. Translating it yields CASSGGQLPLHF.

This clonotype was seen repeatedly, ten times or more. CDR3 nucleotides: TGTGCCAGCAGTGAAGCTGTTCGGTTGGACGGCTACACCTTC. This codes for CASSEAVRLDGYTF. V is TRBV2 and J is TRBJ1-2, with D unclear. Trimming pared 0 bases from V and 8 bases from J, leaving 13 bases between. This CDR3 comprises 14 residues. The germline CDR1 and CDR2 sequences are SNHLY and FYNNEI.

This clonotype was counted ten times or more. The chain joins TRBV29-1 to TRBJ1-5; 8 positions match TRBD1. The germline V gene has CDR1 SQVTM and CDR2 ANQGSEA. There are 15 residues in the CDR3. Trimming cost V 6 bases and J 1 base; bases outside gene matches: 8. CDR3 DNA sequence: TGCAGCGTCGCAATACAGGGGGAGAGCAATCAGCCCCAGCATTTT. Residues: CSVAIQGESNQPQHF.

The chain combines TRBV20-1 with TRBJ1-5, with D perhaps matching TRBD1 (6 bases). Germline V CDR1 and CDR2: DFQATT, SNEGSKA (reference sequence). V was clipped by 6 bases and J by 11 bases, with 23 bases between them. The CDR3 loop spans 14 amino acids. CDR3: CSARGRRDKGTQHF. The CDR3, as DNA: TGCAGTGCGCGAGGACGGCGGGACAAAGGGACCCAGCATTTT.